These T cell receptor beta chains were read from a single sample in a study of OX40 agonist ivuxolimab in advanced cancers. Libraries were prepared by immunoSEQ multiplex PCR; TCRdb keeps only in-frame clonotypes and omits some of them. The sample carries approximately 70,000 clones, about 93% recorded once. The source material was CD4+ or CD8+ T cells sorted from blood, sampled in a trial of the OX40 agonist ivuxolimab. These receptor sequences come from an adult with an advanced solid tumor such as melanoma, head and neck, liver or kidney cancer. Each CDR3 is given with its conserved first and last residue. Each record gives: J gene, D gene, V gene, clone size, CDR3 protein, CDR3 DNA. The D gene is left open where the match is weak. Some rows have no size entry. The others give once, few or many, or a class for an expanded clone.

>TRBJ2-3|TRBD2|TRBV19|NA
CASIQGSGGRTDTQYF
TGTGCCAGTATCCAAGGGAGCGGGGGGCGCACAGATACGCAGTATTTT
>TRBJ2-4|NA|TRBV28|NA
CASSLRPRIQYF
TGTGCCAGCAGTTTAAGGCCCCGCATTCAGTACTTC
>TRBJ1-2|NA|TRBV11-1|NA
CASSLRQAGGYTF
TGTGCCAGCAGCTTGAGACAGGCGGGTGGCTACACCTTC
>TRBJ2-1|TRBD2|TRBV27|NA
CASRIAGYNEQFF
TGTGCCAGCAGGATAGCGGGCTACAATGAGCAGTTCTTC
>TRBJ1-5|TRBD1|TRBV2|once
CASSGDRGLGQPQHF
TGTGCCAGCAGTGGGGACAGGGGGCTTGGCCAGCCCCAGCATTTT
>TRBJ1-4|TRBD1|TRBV19|NA
CASSIVGTGREKLFF
TGTGCCAGTAGTATAGTCGGGACAGGGAGAGAAAAACTGTTTTTT
>TRBJ1-2|NA|TRBV7-8|NA
CASSHEGGQGYGYTF
TGTGCCAGCAGCCACGAAGGAGGGCAGGGGTATGGCTACACCTTC
>TRBJ2-7|NA|TRBV12-5|NA
CASWLSPLGEQYF
TGTGCTAGTTGGCTAAGCCCCCTGGGCGAGCAGTACTTC
>TRBJ2-7|NA|TRBV27|NA
CASSLPHGQYF
TGTGCCAGCAGTCTACCCCACGGGCAGTACTTC
>TRBJ2-7|TRBD2|TRBV6-6|NA
CASSYLSGRYYEQYF
TGTGCCAGCAGTTACCTAAGCGGGAGATACTACGAGCAGTACTTC
>TRBJ1-1|NA|TRBV7-9|NA
CASSRPGGMNTEAFF
TGTGCCAGCAGCCGTCCGGGAGGCATGAACACTGAAGCTTTCTTT
>TRBJ2-7|NA|TRBV27|NA
CASSLEGVGAYEQYF
TGTGCCAGCAGTTTAGAGGGGGTTGGGGCCTACGAGCAGTACTTC
>TRBJ2-7|TRBD2|TRBV28|NA
CASRRLADYQEQYF
TGTGCCAGCAGAAGACTAGCGGATTACCAGGAGCAGTACTTC
>TRBJ1-1|NA|TRBV7-9|NA
CASSLPGDTEAFF
TGTGCCAGCAGCTTACCAGGGGACACTGAAGCTTTCTTT
>TRBJ2-3|TRBD2|TRBV13|NA
CASELGLASDTQYF
TGTGCCAGCGAGTTGGGACTAGCGTCCGATACGCAGTATTTT
>TRBJ2-1|NA|TRBV30|NA
CAWGSTLNEQFF
TGTGCCTGGGGGAGCACCTTAAATGAGCAGTTCTTC
>TRBJ2-7|NA|TRBV13|NA
CASSLGSNYEQYF
TGTGCCAGCAGCTTAGGGTCGAACTACGAGCAGTACTTC
>TRBJ1-1|NA|TRBV4-3|NA
CASSQAGNTEAFF
TGCGCCAGCAGCCAAGCAGGGAACACTGAAGCTTTCTTT
>TRBJ2-7|NA|TRBV5-6|once
CASSLGQGDDYEQYF
TGTGCCAGCAGCTTGGGCCAGGGAGACGACTACGAGCAGTACTTC
>TRBJ2-7|TRBD2|TRBV4-1|NA
CASSPLIAGDLITEQYF
TGCGCCAGCAGCCCATTAATAGCGGGAGACTTAATAACCGAGCAGTACTTC
>TRBJ2-4|TRBD1|TRBV27|NA
CASSLSWQGVLKNIQYF
TGTGCCAGCAGTTTATCTTGGCAGGGGGTCCTCAAAAACATTCAGTACTTC
>TRBJ2-7|NA|TRBV5-6|once
CASSLGRTVYEQYF
TGTGCCAGCAGCTTGGGCAGGACTGTCTACGAGCAGTACTTC
>TRBJ2-2|TRBD2|TRBV19|NA
CASSPQTYGGAPGELFF
TGTGCCAGTAGTCCGCAGACCTACGGGGGGGCCCCCGGGGAGCTGTTTTTT
>TRBJ2-3|NA|TRBV4-3|NA
CASSQDRQFGGTDTQYF
TGCGCCAGCAGCCAAGATCGCCAGTTTGGGGGCACAGATACGCAGTATTTT
>TRBJ2-7|NA|TRBV28|NA
CASSLLGGYEQYF
TGTGCCAGCAGTTTATTAGGGGGGTACGAGCAGTACTTC
>TRBJ1-2|NA|TRBV19|NA
CASSHSAANYGYTF
TGTGCCAGTAGCCACTCGGCAGCTAACTATGGCTACACCTTC
>TRBJ2-5|TRBD2|TRBV19|NA
CASSMVGRVVSGGGRETQYF
TGTGCCAGTAGTATGGTCGGCAGGGTAGTGAGCGGGGGGGGACGAGAGACCCAGTACTTC
>TRBJ1-1|NA|TRBV11-1|NA
CASSLDGMGSEFWGTEAFF
TGTGCCAGCAGCTTAGATGGTATGGGGTCAGAATTTTGGGGCACTGAAGCTTTCTTT
>TRBJ2-2|NA|TRBV9|NA
CASMEGAPAGELFF
TGTGCCAGCATGGAGGGGGCGCCGGCCGGGGAGCTGTTTTTT
>TRBJ1-5|TRBD1|TRBV28|NA
CASSSAGQPNQPQHF
TGTGCCAGCAGCTCAGCGGGACAGCCTAATCAGCCCCAGCATTTT
>TRBJ2-7|TRBD1|TRBV4-1|once
CASSPRTGGGYEQYF
TGCGCCAGCAGCCCACGGACAGGGGGGGGCTACGAGCAGTACTTC
>TRBJ1-5|NA|TRBV18|NA
CASSPRTPSNQPQHF
TGTGCCAGCTCACCGCGGACACCTAGCAATCAGCCCCAGCATTTT
>TRBJ1-4|TRBD1|TRBV29-1|NA
CSARGQDEKLFF
TGCAGCGCTAGGGGACAGGATGAAAAACTGTTTTTT
>TRBJ2-1|NA|TRBV9|NA
CASHGPGRGENEQFF
TGTGCCAGTCACGGACCCGGGCGAGGAGAGAATGAGCAGTTCTTC
>TRBJ2-7|TRBD1|TRBV27|NA
CASSDRQGGYEQYF
TGTGCCAGCAGTGACCGACAGGGGGGGTACGAGCAGTACTTC
>TRBJ2-2|NA|TRBV4-1|NA
CASSHTGQNTGELFF
TGCGCCAGCAGCCACACAGGGCAGAACACCGGGGAGCTGTTTTTT
>TRBJ1-1|NA|TRBV9|NA
CASSVGGGTGTEAFF
TGTGCCAGCAGCGTAGGTGGGGGGACTGGCACTGAAGCTTTCTTT
>TRBJ1-1|NA|TRBV21-1|NA
CASSRRFYRSAEAFF
TGTGCCAGCAGCCGCCGATTTTACCGGAGCGCTGAAGCTTTCTTT
>TRBJ2-7|TRBD2|TRBV6-5|NA
CASSETSGSYEQYF
TGTGCCAGCAGTGAGACTAGCGGGAGTTACGAGCAGTACTTC
>TRBJ2-1|NA|TRBV6-4|NA
CASSVDGPALYNEQFF
TGTGCCAGCAGTGTCGACGGCCCAGCCCTATACAATGAGCAGTTCTTC
>TRBJ2-1|NA|TRBV7-6|NA
CASSLAGTTQQFF
TGTGCCAGCAGCTTAGCCGGGACAACCCAGCAGTTCTTC
>TRBJ2-5|NA|TRBV27|once
CASSYIPLFGEETQYF
TGTGCCAGCAGTTATATACCCTTGTTTGGGGAAGAGACCCAGTACTTC